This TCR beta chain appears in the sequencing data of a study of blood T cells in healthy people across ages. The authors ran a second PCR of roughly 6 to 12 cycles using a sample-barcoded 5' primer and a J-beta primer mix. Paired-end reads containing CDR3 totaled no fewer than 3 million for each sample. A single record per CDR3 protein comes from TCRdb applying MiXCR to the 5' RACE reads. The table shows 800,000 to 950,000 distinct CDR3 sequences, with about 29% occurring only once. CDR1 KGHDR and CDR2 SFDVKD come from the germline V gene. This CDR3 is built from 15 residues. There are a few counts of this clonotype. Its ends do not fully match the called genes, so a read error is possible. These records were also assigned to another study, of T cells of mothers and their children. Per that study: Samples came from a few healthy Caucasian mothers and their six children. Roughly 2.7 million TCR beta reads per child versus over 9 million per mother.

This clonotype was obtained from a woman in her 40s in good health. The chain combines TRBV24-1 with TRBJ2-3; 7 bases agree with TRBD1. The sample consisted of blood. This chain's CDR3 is CATSDLQSGTDMQYF. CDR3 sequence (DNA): TGTGCCACCAGTGATTTGCAATCTGGGACAGATATGCAGTATTTT.